These T cell receptor beta chains were read from a single sample in a study of cytomegalovirus exposure and HLA in healthy donors. Only in-frame clones appear in the TCRdb table, and some are missing; sequencing was by immunoSEQ multiplex PCR. The table shows 100,000 to 150,000 clones, with approximately 86% occurring only once. The sample consisted of PBMCs. The source of these receptors is a boy aged 10-17 years in good health and CMV-seronegative. Both conserved end residues are part of each CDR3. The order of the fields is clone size, V gene, J gene, D gene, CDR3 DNA, CDR3 protein. A D gene is named only where the DNA matches it firmly. Part of the rows lack a size; the others show once, few, many or a class for expanded clones.

clone size: -; V gene: TRBV18; J gene: TRBJ1-4; D gene: -; CDR3 DNA: TGTGCCAGCTCACCTACAAATGAAAAACTGTTTTTT; CDR3 protein: CASSPTNEKLFF
clone size: -; V gene: TRBV7-8; J gene: TRBJ2-7; D gene: -; CDR3 DNA: TGTGCCAGCAGCTTAACAGGTGACTACGAGCAGTACTTC; CDR3 protein: CASSLTGDYEQYF
clone size: -; V gene: TRBV4-2; J gene: TRBJ1-6; D gene: TRBD1; CDR3 DNA: TGTGCCAGCAGCCAGCCCGCCGGGACAGGTGCTGCTAATTCACCCCTCCACTTT; CDR3 protein: CASSQPAGTGAANSPLHF
clone size: -; V gene: TRBV4-3; J gene: TRBJ1-2; D gene: -; CDR3 DNA: TGCGCCAGCAGCCAAAAACGGTTTGATGGCTACACCTTC; CDR3 protein: CASSQKRFDGYTF
clone size: -; V gene: TRBV2; J gene: TRBJ2-1; D gene: TRBD2; CDR3 DNA: TGTGCCATCCCGGGACTACCTTCCAATGAGCAGTTCTTC; CDR3 protein: CAIPGLPSNEQFF
clone size: once; V gene: TRBV5-6; J gene: TRBJ2-2; D gene: TRBD2; CDR3 DNA: TGTGCCAGCAGCGAGCTGTTCCGGGAGGAGGGCGGGGAGCTGTTTTTT; CDR3 protein: CASSELFREEGGELFF
clone size: few; V gene: TRBV7-9; J gene: TRBJ1-4; D gene: -; CDR3 DNA: TGTGCCAGCAGCTTAAAAGGAATCGGGGAAAAACTGTTTTTT; CDR3 protein: CASSLKGIGEKLFF
clone size: -; V gene: TRBV14; J gene: TRBJ2-1; D gene: -; CDR3 DNA: TGTGCCAGCAGCCCAACCTCGGGCGGGGGCCCCTACAATGAGCAGTTCTTC; CDR3 protein: CASSPTSGGGPYNEQFF
clone size: -; V gene: TRBV29-1; J gene: TRBJ1-2; D gene: TRBD1; CDR3 DNA: TGCAGCGTTGAAGGGACAGGCTGGGGCTACACCTTC; CDR3 protein: CSVEGTGWGYTF
clone size: -; V gene: TRBV6-1; J gene: TRBJ1-4; D gene: -; CDR3 DNA: TGTGCCAGCAGCGGGGATAAGCGGGAAGAAAAACTGTTTTTT; CDR3 protein: CASSGDKREEKLFF
clone size: -; V gene: TRBV6-5; J gene: TRBJ1-6; D gene: -; CDR3 DNA: TGTGCCAGCAGTTACCAGGGGTTCGCTTCACCCCTCCACTTT; CDR3 protein: CASSYQGFASPLHF
clone size: -; V gene: TRBV15; J gene: TRBJ2-5; D gene: TRBD1; CDR3 DNA: TGTGCCACCAGCAGAACTGGGACAGCCCTACGTACCCAGTACTTC; CDR3 protein: CATSRTGTALRTQYF
clone size: once; V gene: TRBV14; J gene: TRBJ2-5; D gene: TRBD2; CDR3 DNA: TGTGCCAGCAGCCAAGTCTTTGGGGCGGGGGAAGAGACCCAGTACTTC; CDR3 protein: CASSQVFGAGEETQYF
clone size: -; V gene: TRBV30; J gene: TRBJ2-2; D gene: -; CDR3 DNA: TGTGCCTGGCGTGGACAGTTCACCGGGGAGCTGTTTTTT; CDR3 protein: CAWRGQFTGELFF
clone size: -; V gene: TRBV11-2; J gene: TRBJ2-7; D gene: TRBD2; CDR3 DNA: TGTGCCAGCAGCCCCCCGGGAACGGGAGGCCCTTACGAGCAGTACTTC; CDR3 protein: CASSPPGTGGPYEQYF
clone size: -; V gene: TRBV6-1; J gene: TRBJ2-7; D gene: TRBD1; CDR3 DNA: TGTGCCAGCCAGGGACAGGGGGCTAACGAGCAGTACTTC; CDR3 protein: CASQGQGANEQYF
clone size: few; V gene: TRBV5-1; J gene: TRBJ2-1; D gene: TRBD2; CDR3 DNA: TGCGCCAGCAGCACCGGACTAGCGGGGTTTCATGAGCAGTTCTTC; CDR3 protein: CASSTGLAGFHEQFF
clone size: -; V gene: TRBV5-4; J gene: TRBJ2-1; D gene: TRBD2; CDR3 DNA: TGTGCCAGCAGCGCTCCCGGGACTAGCGGGAATTTTGAGTTCTTC; CDR3 protein: CASSAPGTSGNFEFF
clone size: -; V gene: TRBV19; J gene: TRBJ1-1; D gene: -; CDR3 DNA: TGTGCCAGTAGTATAGACCCTAGGACGGGGACTGAAGCTTTCTTT; CDR3 protein: CASSIDPRTGTEAFF
clone size: -; V gene: TRBV9; J gene: TRBJ1-3; D gene: -; CDR3 DNA: TGTGCCAGCAGCGTAGAAGCTTTTTCTGGAAACACCATATATTTT; CDR3 protein: CASSVEAFSGNTIYF
clone size: -; V gene: TRBV19; J gene: TRBJ1-2; D gene: TRBD1; CDR3 DNA: TGTGCCAGTAGTCCCGCAGGGGGCGACTATGGCTACACCTTC; CDR3 protein: CASSPAGGDYGYTF
clone size: -; V gene: TRBV29-1; J gene: TRBJ2-6; D gene: -; CDR3 DNA: TGCAGCCCGCGAGATTACTCTGGGGCCAACGTCCTGACTTTC; CDR3 protein: CSPRDYSGANVLTF
clone size: -; V gene: TRBV5-1; J gene: TRBJ2-1; D gene: TRBD2; CDR3 DNA: TGCGCCAGCAGCTTGGGACTAGCGGGGTACAATGAGCAGTTCTTC; CDR3 protein: CASSLGLAGYNEQFF
clone size: -; V gene: TRBV13; J gene: TRBJ1-6; D gene: TRBD1; CDR3 DNA: TGTGCCAGCAGCCTACAGGGGCCTATGCCCCTCTATTATTCACCCCTCCACTTT; CDR3 protein: CASSLQGPMPLYYSPLHF
clone size: -; V gene: TRBV2; J gene: TRBJ2-1; D gene: TRBD2; CDR3 DNA: TGTGCCAGCAGCAGTGGACTAGGAGACTACAATGAGCAGTTCTTC; CDR3 protein: CASSSGLGDYNEQFF
clone size: -; V gene: TRBV2; J gene: TRBJ2-3; D gene: TRBD1; CDR3 DNA: TGTGCCAGCCTAGGGGACAGGGGCACAGATACGCAGTATTTT; CDR3 protein: CASLGDRGTDTQYF
clone size: -; V gene: TRBV7-2; J gene: TRBJ2-5; D gene: -; CDR3 DNA: TGTGCCAGCAGCTCCCCCCGCGGGGGCGTACGGGTGACCCAGTACTTC; CDR3 protein: CASSSPRGGVRVTQYF
clone size: -; V gene: TRBV5-1; J gene: TRBJ2-5; D gene: TRBD1; CDR3 DNA: TGCGCCAGCAGCTTGGCCCGGGACAGTGAGACCCAGTACTTC; CDR3 protein: CASSLARDSETQYF
clone size: few; V gene: TRBV5-1; J gene: TRBJ2-5; D gene: -; CDR3 DNA: TGCGCCAGCAGCTTGGGACAGGGAGGAGAGACCCAGTACTTC; CDR3 protein: CASSLGQGGETQYF
clone size: -; V gene: TRBV9; J gene: TRBJ2-2; D gene: TRBD2; CDR3 DNA: TGTGCCAGCAGCGTAGGGACTAGTGAGCCCGGGGAGCTGTTTTTT; CDR3 protein: CASSVGTSEPGELFF
clone size: -; V gene: TRBV27; J gene: TRBJ1-5; D gene: -; CDR3 DNA: TGTGCCAGCAGTTTGACAGGTAATCAGCCCCAGCATTTT; CDR3 protein: CASSLTGNQPQHF
clone size: -; V gene: TRBV7-9; J gene: TRBJ2-7; D gene: -; CDR3 DNA: TGTGCCAGCAGCACCGGGACTCGAAACTACGAGCAGTACTTC; CDR3 protein: CASSTGTRNYEQYF
clone size: -; V gene: TRBV27; J gene: TRBJ1-1; D gene: -; CDR3 DNA: TGTGCCAGCAGTTTTTTGGGGGGGGGCACTGAAGCTTTCTTT; CDR3 protein: CASSFLGGGTEAFF
clone size: -; V gene: TRBV6-6; J gene: TRBJ1-5; D gene: TRBD1; CDR3 DNA: TGTGCCAGCAGACACCGGGACAGGGGTCGGAATCAGCCCCAGCATTTT; CDR3 protein: CASRHRDRGRNQPQHF
clone size: -; V gene: TRBV15; J gene: TRBJ1-4; D gene: TRBD1; CDR3 DNA: TGTGCCACCAGCAGAGATATCGAACAGGGGGCAAGGGAAAAACTGTTTTTT; CDR3 protein: CATSRDIEQGAREKLFF
clone size: -; V gene: TRBV7-3; J gene: TRBJ2-7; D gene: -; CDR3 DNA: TGTGCCAGCAGCTTATCTAGCGAGAGCTCCTACGAGCAGTACTTC; CDR3 protein: CASSLSSESSYEQYF
clone size: -; V gene: TRBV5-6; J gene: TRBJ2-7; D gene: -; CDR3 DNA: TGTGCCAGCAGCTTGGCCTCCGAGCAGTACTTC; CDR3 protein: CASSLASEQYF